These T cell receptor beta chains were read from a single sample in a study of blood T cells in healthy people across ages. TCRdb fed the 5' RACE reads into MiXCR, producing one record per CDR3 protein. In the table there are a few hundred thousand distinct CDR3 sequences, 50% to 60% of which are singletons. The sequencing input was blood. These receptors all come from a man between 60 and 70 years old in good health. The CDR3 runs from the conserved cysteine through the conserved F or W. D genes are given only for firm matches. Not every row has a clone size; where given, it reads once, few, many or a size class.

clone_size	v_call	j_call	d_call	cdr3_nt	cdr3_aa
many	TRBV6-2/TRBV6-3	TRBJ2-7	TRBD2	TGTGCCAGCACCCCGGGGACTAGCGGTTCCCCGCGCCCCTCCGAGCAGTACTTC	CASTPGTSGSPRPSEQYF
.	TRBV12-3/TRBV12-4	TRBJ2-4	TRBD1	TGTGCCAGCAGTCAAGGGACAGCCCGGGGCATTCAGTACTTC	CASSQGTARGIQYF
.	TRBV20-1	TRBJ2-1	.	TGCAGTCCCCAAGGGGGGAATGAGCAGTTCTTC	CSPQGGNEQFF
.	TRBV7-2	TRBJ2-1	.	TGTGCCAGCAGCTCCCAGCAGTTCTTC	CASSSQQFF
few	TRBV29-1	TRBJ1-2	TRBD1	TGCAGCGTTTCAGGCGGGACAGGGAACTATGGCTACACCTTC	CSVSGGTGNYGYTF
.	TRBV6-1	TRBJ1-1	.	TGTGCCAGCAGTGAAAGGGCAGGGAACACTGAAGCTTTCTTT	CASSERAGNTEAFF
.	TRBV20-1	TRBJ2-7	.	TGCAGTGCGCCCGAACAGGGTTCTTACGAGCAGTACTTC	CSAPEQGSYEQYF
.	TRBV6-2/TRBV6-3	TRBJ2-7	.	TGTGTCAGCAGGCTCACAGGGACCCGCGAGCAGTACTTC	CVSRLTGTREQYF
once	TRBV7-6	TRBJ2-7	.	TGTGCCAGCAGCTCGCAGGGGTCTACCTACGAGCAGTACTTC	CASSSQGSTYEQYF
many	TRBV20-1	TRBJ2-1	TRBD2	TGCAGTGCTAGCCCAACTAGCGGGAGGGGAGGCTACAATGAGCAGTTCTTC	CSASPTSGRGGYNEQFF
few	TRBV4-1	TRBJ2-5	.	TGCGCCAGCAGCCAAGAGCCGGGTGGGACCCAGTACTTC	CASSQEPGGTQYF
.	TRBV12-3/TRBV12-4	TRBJ2-3	.	TGTGCCAGCAGTCCCAGAGCCCGAGGTAGCGCAGATACGCAGTATTTT	CASSPRARGSADTQYF
.	TRBV7-3	TRBJ1-3	.	TGTGCCAGCAGCTCTGGGACGGTCTCTGGAAACACCATATATTTT	CASSSGTVSGNTIYF
.	TRBV7-9	TRBJ1-2	.	TGTGCCAGCAGCTTAGCGCTAAGGGAGACCCCTCTAGGCTACACCTTC	CASSLALRETPLGYTF
few	TRBV14	TRBJ2-3	TRBD2	TGTGCCAGCAGCCAAGACGGGGGGGACCCTTACACAGATACGCAGTATTTT	CASSQDGGDPYTDTQYF
.	TRBV3-1	TRBJ2-5	.	TGTGCCAGCACCTCATCGTCAGGGACCCAGTACTTC	CASTSSSGTQYF
few	TRBV30	TRBJ2-3	.	TGTGCCTGGAGTAGGCTCACAGATACGCAGTATTTT	CAWSRLTDTQYF
.	TRBV3-1	TRBJ2-5	TRBD1	TGTGCCAGCAGCTCGGGGACAGGGCAGACCCAGTACTTC	CASSSGTGQTQYF
.	TRBV20-1	TRBJ2-7	.	TGCAGTGGCTCCGAGGCTATAACGGGTTTTGGCTCCTACGAGCAGTACTTC	CSGSEAITGFGSYEQYF
.	TRBV12-3/TRBV12-4	TRBJ1-2	TRBD1	TGTGCCAGCAGCCGGGACAGGGTGAATAACTATGGCTACACCTTC	CASSRDRVNNYGYTF
few	TRBV6-6	TRBJ1-2	TRBD1	TGTGCCAGCAGTGACACCCTCCGGGACAGCTATGGCTACACCTTC	CASSDTLRDSYGYTF
once	TRBV6-5	TRBJ2-5	TRBD1	TGTGCCAGCAGTGTAAGGACAGGGGCGGATGAGCAGTACTTC	CASSVRTGADEQYF
.	TRBV7-2	TRBJ2-1	.	TGTGCCAGCGGGGGACGGGAGCAGTTCTTC	CASGGREQFF
few	TRBV20-1	TRBJ1-2	.	TGCAGTGCTAGAGATTGGAGGGGCTCTGGCTACACCTTC	CSARDWRGSGYTF
.	TRBV6-5	TRBJ1-2	TRBD1	TGTGCCAGCAAACGCCCCCAGGGGGACTATGGCTACACCTTC	CASKRPQGDYGYTF
few	TRBV9	TRBJ2-6	TRBD2	TGTGCCAGCAGCGTTGCTAGCGGGAGGGCTTTACCCGACTCTGGGGCCAACGTCCTGACTTTC	CASSVASGRALPDSGANVLTF
.	TRBV11-1	TRBJ1-1	.	TGTGCCAGCAGCTTAGGTCGGGCAGGACCTAAATGGGCCACTGAAGCTTTCTTT	CASSLGRAGPKWATEAFF